Here is one T cell receptor beta chain with its context. A read error may account for a junction end that differs from germline. The data originate from a study of blood T cell repertoires in COVID-19. Study summary: Sources were T cells, B-cell-depleted T cells, or PBMCs; the material itself was cDNA or gDNA.

Assay used: immunoSEQ multiplex PCR; TCRdb lists only in-frame clones, some missing. The table shows some 100,000 clones, with around nine tenths occurring only once. The sequencing input was peripheral blood. The receptor comes from a man aged 50 or older with acute or convalescent COVID-19.

CDR3 loop: CASSRTGGTNEKLFF. The CDR3 DNA sequence: TGTGCTAGCAGCCGGACAGGGGGAACTAATGAAAAACTGTTTTTT. The genes are TRBV7-7 and TRBJ1-4; 10 bases match TRBD1. CDR3 length equals 15 residues. Per the germline V gene, CDR1 is SSHAT and CDR2 is FNYEAQ (reference sequence).